These T cell receptor beta chains were read from a single sample in a study of Ad26.COV2.S vaccination and SARS-CoV-2 variants. Measured with immunoSEQ multiplex PCR; TCRdb has only the in-frame clones, and not every one. The sample lists around 300,000 clones; roughly 89% were seen once. Material: peripheral blood, obtained in a trial of Ad26.COV2.S vaccine versus placebo. The receptors originated from a person aged 18 to 59 who received the Ad26.COV2.S COVID-19 vaccine or a placebo. Both conserved end residues are part of each CDR3. Fields, in order: J gene, clone size, D gene, V gene, CDR3 protein, CDR3 DNA. D genes are given only for firm matches. Only some rows state a clone size, as once, few, many or a class for expanded clones.

>TRBJ1-6|NA|NA|TRBV5-1
CASRQAGSPSPLHF
TGCGCCAGCAGACAGGCAGGGTCCCCCTCACCCCTCCACTTT
>TRBJ2-1|NA|TRBD2|TRBV30
CAWTTSGAYNEQFF
TGTGCCTGGACTACTAGCGGAGCCTACAATGAGCAGTTCTTC
>TRBJ2-1|NA|TRBD1|TRBV7-9
CASSLGDRDYNEQFF
TGTGCCAGCAGCTTAGGGGACAGGGACTACAATGAGCAGTTCTTC
>TRBJ1-1|NA|TRBD1|TRBV19
CASTKDRGLSEAFF
TGTGCCAGCACAAAGGACAGGGGGCTCTCTGAAGCTTTCTTT
>TRBJ1-6|NA|TRBD1|TRBV28
CASAVYPRQGGTLHF
TGTGCCAGCGCGGTCTACCCGAGACAGGGCGGAACCCTCCACTTT
>TRBJ1-2|once|NA|TRBV7-9
CASRSVGENYGYTF
TGTGCCAGCAGATCAGTGGGGGAGAACTATGGCTACACCTTC
>TRBJ2-3|NA|NA|TRBV29-1
CSVFVPLSDTQYF
TGCAGCGTTTTCGTCCCCCTCTCAGATACGCAGTATTTT
>TRBJ2-1|NA|NA|TRBV2
CASSEAGSGRNEQFF
TGTGCCAGCAGTGAAGCTGGATCCGGACGCAATGAGCAGTTCTTC
>TRBJ2-1|NA|NA|TRBV25-1
CASREDNEQFF
TGTGCCAGCAGGGAAGACAATGAGCAGTTCTTC
>TRBJ1-6|NA|NA|TRBV6-6
CASSYSGFWSPLHF
TGTGCCAGCAGTTACTCGGGGTTTTGGTCACCCCTCCACTTT
>TRBJ1-2|NA|NA|TRBV3-1/TRBV3-2
CASSQGGLDGYTF
TGTGCCAGCAGCCAAGGCGGGCTCGATGGCTACACCTTC
>TRBJ2-7|NA|TRBD1|TRBV2
CASMGRGLNYEQYF
TGTGCCAGCATGGGCAGGGGGCTAAACTACGAGCAGTACTTC
>TRBJ2-1|NA|NA|TRBV24-1
CATSAEFWNEQFF
TGTGCCACCAGTGCTGAGTTCTGGAATGAGCAGTTCTTC
>TRBJ2-1|NA|NA|TRBV4-1
CASSPELGSYNEQFF
TGCGCCAGCAGCCCGGAGCTGGGCTCCTACAATGAGCAGTTCTTC
>TRBJ2-2|NA|NA|TRBV19
CASSPGLSAGELFF
TGTGCCAGTAGTCCGGGACTGTCCGCCGGGGAGCTGTTTTTT
>TRBJ2-2|NA|TRBD1|TRBV6-5
CASSPDRADTGELFF
TGTGCCAGCAGTCCGGACAGGGCGGACACCGGGGAGCTGTTTTTT
>TRBJ2-1|NA|NA|TRBV5-1
CASSLEAGQENEQFF
TGCGCCAGCAGCTTGGAGGCAGGGCAGGAAAATGAGCAGTTCTTC
>TRBJ1-4|few|NA|TRBV19
CASSIAGVSEKLFF
TGTGCCAGTAGTATTGCCGGAGTTAGTGAAAAACTGTTTTTT
>TRBJ2-7|NA|NA|TRBV13
CASSYPGKPYEQYF
TGTGCCAGCAGCTACCCGGGTAAGCCCTACGAGCAGTACTTC
>TRBJ1-1|NA|NA|TRBV7-2
CASSLGQNTEAFF
TGTGCCAGCAGCCTGGGACAGAACACTGAAGCTTTCTTT
>TRBJ2-5|NA|NA|TRBV9
CASSALGGGGRGETQYF
TGTGCCAGCAGCGCCCTAGGGGGCGGGGGAAGGGGTGAGACCCAGTACTTC
>TRBJ2-7|NA|TRBD1|TRBV5-1
CASSLVGQGGPVQYF
TGCGCCAGCAGCTTAGTCGGACAGGGTGGACCCGTGCAGTACTTC
>TRBJ1-2|NA|NA|TRBV27
CASSPLALGRYGYTF
TGTGCCAGCAGTCCTCTGGCTCTTGGCCGGTATGGCTACACCTTC
>TRBJ2-3|NA|NA|TRBV5-6
CASSYGADTQYF
TGTGCCAGCAGCTACGGGGCAGATACGCAGTATTTT
>TRBJ2-3|NA|NA|TRBV27
CASKRVFADTQYF
TGTGCCAGCAAGAGAGTATTCGCAGATACGCAGTATTTT
>TRBJ1-1|once|TRBD1|TRBV11-1
CASVSGGTNTEAFF
TGTGCCAGCGTATCAGGGGGCACGAACACTGAAGCTTTCTTT
>TRBJ1-5|NA|NA|TRBV6-5
CASSYSYSNQPQHF
TGTGCCAGCAGTTACTCGTATAGCAATCAGCCCCAGCATTTT
>TRBJ1-2|NA|NA|TRBV13
CASSLGQGNYGYTF
TGTGCCAGCAGCTTAGGTCAGGGTAACTATGGCTACACCTTC
>TRBJ1-5|NA|TRBD1|TRBV7-2
CASSFRGGNQPQHF
TGTGCCAGCAGCTTCAGGGGGGGCAATCAGCCCCAGCATTTT
>TRBJ1-5|NA|NA|TRBV7-8
CASSQQGRRSNQPQHF
TGTGCCAGCAGCCAACAGGGAAGGCGGAGCAATCAGCCCCAGCATTTT
>TRBJ2-5|NA|TRBD2|TRBV3-1/TRBV3-2
CASRLGLAGFGETQYF
TGTGCCAGCAGACTCGGACTAGCGGGGTTTGGAGAGACCCAGTACTTC
>TRBJ1-5|NA|TRBD1|TRBV24-1
CATSDAGTGEASQHF
TGTGCCACCAGTGATGCCGGGACAGGAGAGGCATCCCAGCATTTT
>TRBJ2-1|NA|NA|TRBV28
CASLGGNNHNEQFF
TGTGCCAGCCTGGGGGGAAATAACCACAATGAGCAGTTCTTC
>TRBJ2-1|NA|TRBD2|TRBV4-2
CASSRPGTSGRVEQFF
TGTGCCAGCAGCCGGCCCGGGACTAGCGGGAGAGTTGAGCAGTTCTTC
>TRBJ1-2|NA|NA|TRBV30
CAWSGTAYGYTF
TGTGCCTGGAGCGGGACCGCCTATGGCTACACCTTC